The text below deals with one TCR beta chain. The germline V and J ends were trimmed by 3 bases and 4 bases, with 3 bases remaining between them. Germline V gives CDR1 MNHEY, CDR2 SVGAGI. The CDR3 runs 12 residues. The method was immunoSEQ multiplex PCR; TCRdb's version includes in-frame clones alone and lacks a portion of them. The table lists approximately 170,000 clones, around nine tenths of them singletons, with approximately 4.6% in the top ten. The data were obtained in a study of lymphopenia after photon versus proton radiotherapy. The V call is TRBV6-5, the J call TRBJ2-2, with D uncertain. The origin of this receptor is a man aged 50-59 years with gastric cancer. Material: peripheral blood, obtained from a patient treated with photon-based radiotherapy. CDR3 in DNA: TGTGCCAGCAGTTATCCCACCGGGGAGCTGTTTTTT. Protein: CASSYPTGELFF.